This T cell receptor (beta chain) stems from a study of T cells in Graves' hyperthyroidism and ophthalmopathy. The CDR3 regions of TCR beta were amplified from RNA transcripts. The HTBI primer set served for first-round RT-PCR of the TCR CDR3. TCRdb reanalysed the multiplex PCR reads using MiXCR and keeps one entry per CDR3 protein. The sample includes around 580,000 distinct CDR3 sequences, just over 45% of them seen just once. The study based diagnoses on clinical symptoms, serum thyroxine and TRAb, thyroid ultrasound and orbital computed tomography. Germline loops: CDR1 SGHTA, CDR2 FQGNSA. The V gene end was trimmed by 5 bases and the J gene end by 13 bases; junction bases not matched to a gene: 10. The CDR3 sequence is 12 residues long.

The chain has TRBV7-2 and TRBJ1-2; 7 bases line up with TRBD1. This clonotype originated in a woman under 30 with Graves' hyperthyroidism. The specimen sequenced was peripheral blood or thyroid tissue (not recorded which). The CDR3 DNA sequence: TGTGCCAGCAGCCCTCGGGACAGCAGACCCACCTTC. It specifies CASSPRDSRPTF.